A single sample is the source of the 5 T cell receptor beta chains below, sequenced in a study of blood T cell repertoires in COVID-19. Only in-frame clones appear in the TCRdb table, and some are missing; sequencing was by immunoSEQ multiplex PCR. This sample yields roughly 95,000 clones, of which 70% to 85% are seen a single time; 24% belongs to the top ten. The material sequenced was peripheral blood. All receptors come from a human donor in a cohort sampled during active COVID-19.

CDR3 residues: CASSQAGGRSTDTQYF. The CDR3 DNA is TGTGCCAGCAGCCAAGCTGGGGGCCGTAGCACAGATACGCAGTATTTT. This chain joins TRBV11-2 and TRBJ2-3, with D possibly being TRBD1 (6 bases). Germline V gives CDR1 SGHAT, CDR2 FQNNGV. CDR3 length: 16 residues. The V gene lost 5 bases and the J gene lost 0 bases, with 15 bases spanning the gap.

This clone appeared a few times. The chain is built from TRBV7-9 and TRBJ1-4, with 8 bases aligning to TRBD1. The CDR3 has 14 amino acids. Per the germline V gene, CDR1 is SEHNR and CDR2 is FQNEAQ (reference sequence). The V and J ends lost 1 base and 6 bases, in that order; junction bases with no gene match: 1. This chain's CDR3 is CASSLGTGHEKLFF. As DNA, the CDR3 is TGTGCCAGCAGCTTAGGGACAGGGCATGAAAAACTGTTTTTT.

This clone was observed a single time. V is TRBV10-3 and J is TRBJ2-5; TRBD2 matches at 10 bases. Germline V gene lookup returns CDR1 ENHRY and CDR2 SYGVKD. Trimming at V came to 0 bases and at J to 5 bases, leaving 3 bases not matched to a gene. The CDR3 loop spans 15 amino acids. The CDR3 nucleotides read TGTGCCATCAGTGAGTCGTTAGCGGGAGGTGAGACCCAGTACTTC. Protein: CAISESLAGGETQYF.

The chain has TRBV7-8 and TRBJ2-7; D might be TRBD1 (5 bases). V gave up 5 bases and J gave up 3 bases, with 17 bases separating them. The CDR3 is made up of 15 amino acids. CDR1 is SGHVS, CDR2 FQNEAQ, per germline. The CDR3 nucleotides are TGTGCCAGCAGCCTAACGGACACGAAAAACTACGAGCAGTACTTC. Its protein product is CASSLTDTKNYEQYF.

This chain joins TRBV7-8 and TRBJ1-5; D not resolved. Germline V gene data show CDR1 as SGHVS and CDR2 as FQNEAQ. The CDR3 covers 15 residues. V lost 1 base and J 2 bases, leaving 9 bases between the germline ends. The CDR3 DNA is TGTGCCAGCAGCTTAGATGGGCTGGGCAATCAGCCCCAGCATTTT. It specifies CASSLDGLGNQPQHF.